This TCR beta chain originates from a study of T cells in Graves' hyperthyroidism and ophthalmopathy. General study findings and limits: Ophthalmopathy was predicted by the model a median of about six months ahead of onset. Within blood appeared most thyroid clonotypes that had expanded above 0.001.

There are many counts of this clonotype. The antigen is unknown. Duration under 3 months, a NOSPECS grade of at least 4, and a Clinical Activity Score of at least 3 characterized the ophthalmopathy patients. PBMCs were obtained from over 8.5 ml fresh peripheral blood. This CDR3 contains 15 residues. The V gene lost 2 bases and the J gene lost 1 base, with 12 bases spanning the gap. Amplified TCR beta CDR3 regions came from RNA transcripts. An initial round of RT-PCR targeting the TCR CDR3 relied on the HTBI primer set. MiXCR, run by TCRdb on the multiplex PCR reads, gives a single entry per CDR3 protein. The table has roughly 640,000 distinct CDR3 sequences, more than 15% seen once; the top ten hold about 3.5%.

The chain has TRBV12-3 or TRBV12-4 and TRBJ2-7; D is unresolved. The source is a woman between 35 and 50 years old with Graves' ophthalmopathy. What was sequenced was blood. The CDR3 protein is CASSLKAGPSYEQYF. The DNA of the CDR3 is TGTGCCAGCAGTTTAAAGGCAGGCCCTTCCTACGAGCAGTACTTC.